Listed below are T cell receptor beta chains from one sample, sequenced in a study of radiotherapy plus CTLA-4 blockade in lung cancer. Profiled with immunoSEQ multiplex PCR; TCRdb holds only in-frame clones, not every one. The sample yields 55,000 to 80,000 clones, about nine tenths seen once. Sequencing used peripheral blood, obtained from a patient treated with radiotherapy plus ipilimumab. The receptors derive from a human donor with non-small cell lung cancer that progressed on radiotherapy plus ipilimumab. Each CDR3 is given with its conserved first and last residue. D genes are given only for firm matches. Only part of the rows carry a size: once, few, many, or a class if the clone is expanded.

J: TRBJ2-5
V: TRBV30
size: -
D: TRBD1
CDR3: CAWSAGQGWQETQYF
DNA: TGTGCCTGGAGTGCCGGACAGGGATGGCAAGAGACCCAGTACTTC

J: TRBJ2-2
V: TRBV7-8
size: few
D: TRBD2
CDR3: CASSLSTSGTTGELFF
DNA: TGTGCCAGCAGCTTAAGTACTAGCGGGACGACCGGGGAGCTGTTTTTT

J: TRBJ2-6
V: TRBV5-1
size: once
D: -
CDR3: CASSLLGTPGANVLTF
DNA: TGCGCCAGCAGCTTGCTGGGGACGCCTGGGGCCAACGTCCTGACTTTC

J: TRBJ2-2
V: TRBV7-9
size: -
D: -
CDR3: CASSSDHTITGELFF
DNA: TGTGCCAGCAGCTCAGACCACACAATCACCGGGGAGCTGTTTTTT

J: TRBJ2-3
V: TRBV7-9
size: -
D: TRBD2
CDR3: CASSLRLAGVGTDTQYF
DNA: TGTGCCAGCAGCTTGCGACTAGCGGGAGTAGGTACAGATACGCAGTATTTT

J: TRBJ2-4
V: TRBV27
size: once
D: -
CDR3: CASSLYRPGGDKNIQYF
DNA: TGTGCCAGCAGTTTATACAGGCCGGGTGGGGACAAAAACATTCAGTACTTC

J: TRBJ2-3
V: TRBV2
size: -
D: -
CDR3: CASSEPGTDTQYF
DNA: TGTGCCAGCAGTGAACCCGGCACAGATACGCAGTATTTT

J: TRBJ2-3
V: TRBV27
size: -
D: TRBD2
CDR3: CASSWVAGGTDTQYF
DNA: TGTGCCAGCAGTTGGGTAGCGGGAGGCACAGATACGCAGTATTTT

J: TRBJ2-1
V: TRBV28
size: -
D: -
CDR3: CASSPPVEYYNEQFF
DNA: TGTGCCAGCAGTCCCCCCGTGGAGTATTACAATGAGCAGTTCTTC

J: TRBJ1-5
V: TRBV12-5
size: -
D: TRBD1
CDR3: CASGLVRDRNQPQHF
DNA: TGTGCTAGTGGTTTGGTCAGGGACAGAAATCAGCCCCAGCATTTT

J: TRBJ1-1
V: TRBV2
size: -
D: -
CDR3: CASSGPGATEAFF
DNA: TGTGCCAGCAGTGGGCCAGGGGCCACTGAAGCTTTCTTT

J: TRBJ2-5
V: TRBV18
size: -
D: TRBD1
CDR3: CASSEGTGRETQYF
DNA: TGTGCCAGCTCCGAGGGGACAGGGCGAGAGACCCAGTACTTC

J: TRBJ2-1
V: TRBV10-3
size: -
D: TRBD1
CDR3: CAIKNRDSNNEQFF
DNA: TGTGCCATCAAAAACCGGGACAGTAACAATGAGCAGTTCTTC

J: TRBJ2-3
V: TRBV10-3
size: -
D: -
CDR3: CAIRQGASASTDTQYF
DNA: TGTGCCATCAGGCAAGGGGCTAGCGCTAGCACAGATACGCAGTATTTT

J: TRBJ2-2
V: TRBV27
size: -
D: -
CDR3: CASSYGELAPRLF
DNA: TGTGCCAGCAGCTATGGGGAGCTGGCTCCCCGCCTATTT

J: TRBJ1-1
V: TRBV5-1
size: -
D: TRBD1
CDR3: CASSQGQGTEAFF
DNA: TGCGCCAGCAGCCAGGGACAGGGCACTGAAGCTTTCTTT

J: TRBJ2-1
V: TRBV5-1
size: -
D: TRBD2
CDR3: CASSRLAGHNEQFF
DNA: TGCGCCAGCAGCCGACTAGCGGGTCACAATGAGCAGTTCTTC

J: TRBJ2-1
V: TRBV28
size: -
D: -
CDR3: CASSSGGAGVGEQFF
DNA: TGTGCCAGCAGTTCTGGGGGTGCCGGAGTCGGTGAGCAGTTCTTC

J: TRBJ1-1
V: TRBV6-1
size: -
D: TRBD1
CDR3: CASSEWTGVEAFF
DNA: TGTGCCAGCAGTGAATGGACAGGGGTTGAAGCTTTCTTT

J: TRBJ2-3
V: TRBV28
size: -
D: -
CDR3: CASSTTFSTDTQYF
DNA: TGTGCCAGCAGTACGACTTTTAGCACAGATACGCAGTATTTT

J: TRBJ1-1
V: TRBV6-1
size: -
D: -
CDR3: CASILGAGYEAFF
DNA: TGTGCCAGCATTCTGGGGGCAGGGTATGAAGCTTTCTTT

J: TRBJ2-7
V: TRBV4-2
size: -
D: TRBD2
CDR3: CASSQDRSGAGASYEQYF
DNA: TGTGCCAGCAGCCAAGATCGTTCCGGAGCGGGAGCGTCCTACGAGCAGTACTTC

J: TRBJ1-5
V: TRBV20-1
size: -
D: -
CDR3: CSASPQPQHF
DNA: TGCAGTGCTAGTCCTCAGCCCCAGCATTTT

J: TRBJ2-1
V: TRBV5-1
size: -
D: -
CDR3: CASSLGPIAVDNEQFF
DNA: TGCGCCAGCAGCCTCGGTCCCATAGCGGTTGACAATGAGCAGTTCTTC

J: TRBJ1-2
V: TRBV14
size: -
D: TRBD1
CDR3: CASSPHGQGLYGYTF
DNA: TGTGCCAGCAGCCCACATGGACAGGGACTCTATGGCTACACCTTC

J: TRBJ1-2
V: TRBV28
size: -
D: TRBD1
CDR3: CASSSTGHGYTF
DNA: TGTGCCAGCAGTTCGACAGGGCATGGCTACACCTTC

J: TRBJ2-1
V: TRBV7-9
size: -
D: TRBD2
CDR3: CASSHALAGVTYNEQFF
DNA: TGTGCCAGCAGCCACGCACTAGCGGGAGTTACCTACAATGAGCAGTTCTTC

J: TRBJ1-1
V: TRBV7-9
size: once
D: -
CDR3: CASSFARATEAFF
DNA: TGTGCCAGCAGCTTTGCCAGGGCCACTGAAGCTTTCTTT

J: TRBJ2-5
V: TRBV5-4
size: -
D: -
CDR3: CASSWTLNAQETQYF
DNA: TGTGCCAGCAGCTGGACCTTAAACGCTCAAGAGACCCAGTACTTC

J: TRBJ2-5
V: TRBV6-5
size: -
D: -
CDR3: CASSSHRGGETQYF
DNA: TGTGCCAGCAGTTCGCACAGGGGGGGGGAGACCCAGTACTTC

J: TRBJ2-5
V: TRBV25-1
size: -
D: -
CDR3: CASSVPPETQYF
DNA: TGTGCCAGCAGTGTTCCCCCCGAGACCCAGTACTTC

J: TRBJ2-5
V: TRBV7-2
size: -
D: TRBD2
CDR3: CASSLRASGRAETQYF
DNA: TGTGCCAGCAGCTTAAGGGCTAGCGGGAGGGCCGAGACCCAGTACTTC

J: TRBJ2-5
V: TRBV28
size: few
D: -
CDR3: CASNRAGRGETQYF
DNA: TGTGCCAGCAATCGGGCAGGGAGAGGGGAGACCCAGTACTTC

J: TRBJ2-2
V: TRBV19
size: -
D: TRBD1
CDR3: CASELVQGSWTGELFF
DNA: TGTGCCAGCGAGTTAGTACAGGGGTCATGGACCGGGGAGCTGTTTTTT

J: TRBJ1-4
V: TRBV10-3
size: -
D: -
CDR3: CASRAGFGEKLFF
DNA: TGTGCCAGCAGGGCGGGGTTCGGTGAAAAACTGTTTTTT

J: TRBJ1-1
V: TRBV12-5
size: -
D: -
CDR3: CASGSTTGVLNTEAFF
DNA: TGTGCTAGTGGTTCGACGACAGGAGTACTGAACACTGAAGCTTTCTTT